This TCR beta chain was recovered during a study of CXCR3-negative and CXCR3-positive naive CD8 T cells. Across the whole study: Total TRB output reached 110 million to 150 million reads, about 1.5 +/- 0.3 million per library. Study observations and caveats: Much lower diversity was found in memory CD8+ cells, while both naive subsets had comparably high diversity.

To note about this clonotype: Its antigen is unknown.

All TRB cDNA libraries came from 5' RACE performed with UMI labels. TCRdb re-called the 5' RACE reads; one entry per CDR3 protein, DNA not given. This sample's table has just under 45,000 distinct CDR3 sequences. Every individual CD8+ T cell subset underwent sorting in triplicate at approximately 280,000 cells apiece. Germline V gives CDR1 PRHDT, CDR2 FYEKMQ (reference sequence). The CDR3 totals 17 residues. The sequenced sample consisted of memory CD8+ T cells from blood. The chain employs TRBV13 and TRBJ2-5; TCRdb's assignment of TRBD1 cannot be checked, as there is no DNA. The sequence was collected from a human donor in good health. Some clones in this sample may be carry-over from other donors' samples. CDR3: CASSLGEGRLGQETQYF.